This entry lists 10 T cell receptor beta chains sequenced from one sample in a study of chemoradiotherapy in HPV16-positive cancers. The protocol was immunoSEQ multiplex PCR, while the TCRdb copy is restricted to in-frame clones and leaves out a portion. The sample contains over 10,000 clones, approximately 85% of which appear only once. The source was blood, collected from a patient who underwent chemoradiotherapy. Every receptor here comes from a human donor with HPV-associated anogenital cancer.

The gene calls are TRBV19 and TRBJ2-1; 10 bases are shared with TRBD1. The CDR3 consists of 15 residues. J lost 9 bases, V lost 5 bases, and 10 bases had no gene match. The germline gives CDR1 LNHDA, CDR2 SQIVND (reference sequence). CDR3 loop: CASSPRTGGVGEQFF. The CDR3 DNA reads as TGTGCCAGTAGTCCACGGACAGGGGGAGTTGGTGAGCAGTTCTTC.

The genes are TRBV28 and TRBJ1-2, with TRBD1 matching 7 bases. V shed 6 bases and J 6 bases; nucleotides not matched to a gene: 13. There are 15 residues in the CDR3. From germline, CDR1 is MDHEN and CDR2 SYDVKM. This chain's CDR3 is CASRQIDRVFDGYTF. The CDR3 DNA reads TGTGCCAGCAGGCAAATAGACAGGGTTTTCGATGGCTACACCTTC.

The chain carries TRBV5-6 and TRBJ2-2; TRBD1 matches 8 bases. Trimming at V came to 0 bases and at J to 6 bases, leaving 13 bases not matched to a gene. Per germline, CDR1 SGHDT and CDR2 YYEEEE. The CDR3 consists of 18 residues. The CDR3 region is CASSLDGRTGFYPGELFF. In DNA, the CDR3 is TGTGCCAGCAGCTTGGACGGTCGGACAGGGTTCTATCCCGGGGAGCTGTTTTTT.

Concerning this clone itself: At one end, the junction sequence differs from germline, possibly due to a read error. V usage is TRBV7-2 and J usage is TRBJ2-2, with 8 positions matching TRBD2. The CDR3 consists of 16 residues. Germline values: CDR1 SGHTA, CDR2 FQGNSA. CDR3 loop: CASSSPDQIASGGLFF. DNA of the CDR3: TGTGCCAGCAGCTCCCCCGACCAAATAGCGAGCGGGGGGCTGTTTTTT.

The CDR3 bases are TGTGCCAGCTCCCCGGACAGGGCCGAAACTGAAGCTTTCTTT. It yields the protein CASSPDRAETEAFF. This rearrangement joins TRBV11-1 to TRBJ1-1; TRBD1 matches 8 bases. The CDR3 contains 14 residues. Germline V lookup: CDR1 SGHAT, CDR2 FQDESV (reference sequence). Unmatched junction bases numbered 10, after V lost 8 bases and J lost 5 bases. Based on the CDR3 plus reference TRBV11-1 and TRBJ1-1, the full variable domain is EAEVAQSPRYKITEKSQAVAFWCDPISGHATLYWYRQILGQGPELLVQFQDESVVDDSQLPKDRFSAERLKGVDSTLKIQPAELGDSAMYLCASSPDRAETEAFFGQGTRLTVV.

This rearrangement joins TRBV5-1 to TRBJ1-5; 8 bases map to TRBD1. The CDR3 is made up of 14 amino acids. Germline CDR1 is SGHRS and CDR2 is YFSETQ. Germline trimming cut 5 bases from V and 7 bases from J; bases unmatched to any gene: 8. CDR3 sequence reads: CASSLTGGHQPQHF. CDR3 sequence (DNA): TGCGCCAGCAGTCTAACAGGGGGGCACCAGCCCCAGCATTTT. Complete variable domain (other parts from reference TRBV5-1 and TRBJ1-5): KAGVTQTPRYLIKTRGQQVTLSCSPISGHRSVSWYQQTPGQGLQFLFEYFSETQRNKGNFPGRFSGRQFSNSRSEMNVSTLELGDSALYLCASSLTGGHQPQHFGDGTRLSIL.

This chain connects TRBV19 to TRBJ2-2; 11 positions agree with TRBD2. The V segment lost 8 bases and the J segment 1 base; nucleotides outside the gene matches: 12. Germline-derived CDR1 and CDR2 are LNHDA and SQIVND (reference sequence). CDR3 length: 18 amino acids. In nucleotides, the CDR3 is TGTGCCAGTGCTGAGAGACTAGCGGGGCCCCTGAACACCGGGGAGCTGTTTTTT. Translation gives CASAERLAGPLNTGELFF.

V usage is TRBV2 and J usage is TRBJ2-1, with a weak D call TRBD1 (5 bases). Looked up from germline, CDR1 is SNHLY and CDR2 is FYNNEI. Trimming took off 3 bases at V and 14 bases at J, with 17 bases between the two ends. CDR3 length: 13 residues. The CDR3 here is CASSDPTVYSKFF. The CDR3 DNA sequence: TGTGCCAGCAGTGATCCGACAGTTTATTCCAAGTTCTTC. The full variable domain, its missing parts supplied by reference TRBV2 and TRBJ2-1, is EPEVTQTPSHQVTQMGQEVILRCVPISNHLYFYWYRQILGQKVEFLVSFYNNEISEKSEIFDDQFSVERPDGSNFTLKIRSTKLEDSAMYFCASSDPTVYSKFFGPGTRLTVL.

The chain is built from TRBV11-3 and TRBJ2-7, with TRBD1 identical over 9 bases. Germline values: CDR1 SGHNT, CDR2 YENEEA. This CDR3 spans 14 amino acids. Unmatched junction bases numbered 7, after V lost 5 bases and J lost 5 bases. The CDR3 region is CASSARDRVHEQYF. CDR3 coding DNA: TGTGCCAGCAGCGCCCGGGACAGGGTCCACGAGCAGTACTTC.

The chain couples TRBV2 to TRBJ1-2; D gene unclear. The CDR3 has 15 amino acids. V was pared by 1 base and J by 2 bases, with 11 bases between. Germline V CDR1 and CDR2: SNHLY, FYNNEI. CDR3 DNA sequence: TGTGCCAGCAGTGAAGTGCGGGGAGGAAACTATGGCTACACCTTC. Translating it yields CASSEVRGGNYGYTF.